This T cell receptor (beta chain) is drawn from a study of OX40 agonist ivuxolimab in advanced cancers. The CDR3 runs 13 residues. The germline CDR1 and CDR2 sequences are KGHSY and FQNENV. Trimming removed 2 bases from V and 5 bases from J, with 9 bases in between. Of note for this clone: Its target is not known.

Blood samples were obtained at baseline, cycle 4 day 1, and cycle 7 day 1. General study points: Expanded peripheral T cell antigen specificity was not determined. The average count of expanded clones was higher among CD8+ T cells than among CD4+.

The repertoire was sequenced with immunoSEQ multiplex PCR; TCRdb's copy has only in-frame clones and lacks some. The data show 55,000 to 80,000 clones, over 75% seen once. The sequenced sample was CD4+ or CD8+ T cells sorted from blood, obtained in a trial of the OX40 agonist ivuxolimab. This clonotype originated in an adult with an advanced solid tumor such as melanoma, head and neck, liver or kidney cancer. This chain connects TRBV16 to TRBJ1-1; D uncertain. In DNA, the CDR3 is TGTGCCAGCAGCCAAGGGCTATTGACTGAAGCTTTCTTT. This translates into CASSQGLLTEAFF.